This entry lists 21 T cell receptor beta chains sequenced from one sample in a study of cytomegalovirus exposure and HLA in healthy donors. The table came from immunoSEQ multiplex PCR; TCRdb's copy has only in-frame clones and leaves some out. The table includes 100,000 to 150,000 clones, about nine tenths detected once. Sample: PBMCs. These TCRs come from a man aged 25 to 45 in good health and CMV-seronegative.

As DNA, the CDR3 is TGTGCCAGTAGTATCGGCGGAGATCAGCCCCAGCATTTT. Encoded protein: CASSIGGDQPQHF. This rearrangement joins TRBV19 to TRBJ1-5; no clear D. Germline V gives CDR1 LNHDA, CDR2 SQIVND (reference sequence). Trimming took off 3 bases at V and 5 bases at J, with 8 bases between the two ends. The CDR3 has 13 residues.

This chain links TRBV5-1 with TRBJ1-1; D may be TRBD1 (5 bases). The CDR3 length is 14 residues. The germline V gene has CDR1 SGHRS and CDR2 YFSETQ. Trimming shortened V by 4 bases and J by 2 bases, and 12 bases separated the two germline ends. The DNA for the CDR3 is TGCGCCAGCAGCCTGGGACGGGAAAACACTGAAGCTTTCTTT. Its protein product is CASSLGRENTEAFF.

J is TRBJ2-2 and V is TRBV4-1; weak D call: TRBD1 (6 bases). V lost 0 bases, J lost 6 bases, and 11 bases lay in between. The CDR3 is 15 residues long. From germline, CDR1 is MGHRA and CDR2 YSYEKL. CDR3 sequence (DNA): TGCGCCAGCAGCCAAGATCCTGGGGGCGCCGGGGAGCTGTTTTTT. Encoded protein: CASSQDPGGAGELFF.

This clone was counted between two and nine times. The CDR3 DNA sequence: TGCGCCAGCAGCCAAGACAGGACAGGGAGTGGGTATGGCTACACCTTC. This encodes CASSQDRTGSGYGYTF. This chain joins TRBV4-3 and TRBJ1-2; 8 bases are a match to TRBD1. This CDR3 has 16 amino acids. With V trimmed by 0 bases and J by 5 bases, 8 bases remained unmatched. CDR1 LGHNA and CDR2 YSLEER come from the germline V gene.

This chain joins TRBV10-3 and TRBJ2-7; perhaps TRBD1 as D (6 bases). V lost 2 bases and J 2 bases, leaving 10 bases between the germline ends. Germline V gene sequence: CDR1 ENHRY, CDR2 SYGVKD. This CDR3 region has 14 residues. The CDR3 here is CAISERGGTYEQYF. For the CDR3, the DNA is TGTGCCATCAGTGAGAGAGGGGGTACCTACGAGCAGTACTTC.

The V gene is TRBV7-6, the J gene TRBJ1-3; D unresolved. The CDR3 has 15 amino acids. Germline lookup yields CDR1 SGHVS and CDR2 FNYEAQ. The V and J ends lost 3 bases and 0 bases respectively, with 9 bases between them. CDR3 DNA: TGTGCCAGCAGCTTCGGGGAAAGCTCTGGAAACACCATATATTTT. Encoded protein: CASSFGESSGNTIYF.

The chain recombines TRBV9 with TRBJ2-5; 10 bases fit TRBD1. V shed 0 bases, J shed 5 bases, and the junction held 4 bases outside the gene matches. Germline assignment: CDR1 SGDLS and CDR2 YYNGEE. The CDR3 is made up of 15 amino acids. The CDR3 protein is CASSVGTGGGETQYF. The CDR3 bases are TGTGCCAGCAGCGTAGGGACAGGGGGTGGGGAGACCCAGTACTTC. Supplemented by reference TRBV9 and TRBJ2-5, the full variable domain reads DSGVTQTPKHLITATGQRVTLRCSPRSGDLSVYWYQQSLDQGLQFLIQYYNGEERAKGNILERFSAQQFPDLHSELNLSSLELGDSALYFCASSVGTGGGETQYFGPGTRLLVL.

This chain connects TRBV2 to TRBJ2-1; 8 nucleotides line up with TRBD2. This CDR3 contains 17 residues. Germline V CDR1 and CDR2: SNHLY, FYNNEI. V lost 5 bases and J lost 2; bases outside the gene matches: 11. CDR3: CASSPLLFSGAYNEQFF. CDR3 bases: TGTGCCAGCAGTCCACTCCTGTTTAGCGGGGCCTACAATGAGCAGTTCTTC. Full variable domain (remainder filled in from reference TRBV2 and TRBJ2-1): EPEVTQTPSHQVTQMGQEVILRCVPISNHLYFYWYRQILGQKVEFLVSFYNNEISEKSEIFDDQFSVERPDGSNFTLKIRSTKLEDSAMYFCASSPLLFSGAYNEQFFGPGTRLTVL.

The DNA of the CDR3 is TGTGCCAGCAGCTGGGGCGCCCAGGGTCAGTTCTTC. This gives the protein CASSWGAQGQFF. The rearrangement links TRBV5-6 to TRBJ2-1; a possible D gene is TRBD1 (5 bases). CDR1 SGHDT and CDR2 YYEEEE come from the germline V gene. The V end lost 3 bases, the J end lost 13 bases, and 14 bases lay between the germline ends. The CDR3 loop spans 12 amino acids. Drawing the rest from reference TRBV5-6 and TRBJ2-1, the complete variable domain is DAGVTQSPTHLIKTRGQQVTLRCSPKSGHDTVSWYQQALGQGPQFIFQYYEEEERQRGNFPDRFSGHQFPNYSSELNVNALLLGDSALYLCASSWGAQGQFFGPGTRLTVL.

This clone has only a few counts. The V gene is TRBV28, the J gene TRBJ2-7; D gene uncertain. CDR3 length: 11 amino acids. V lost 3 bases, J lost 5 bases, and 5 bases lay in between. Germline CDR1 MDHEN, CDR2 SYDVKM. The CDR3 sequence is CASSLSNEQYF. The CDR3 region has the DNA TGTGCCAGCAGTTTGAGCAACGAGCAGTACTTC.

The gene calls are TRBV19 and TRBJ2-3; 12 bases are shared with TRBD2. Germline CDR1 is LNHDA and CDR2 is SQIVND (reference sequence). This CDR3 comprises 17 residues. V trimming: 3 bases; J trimming: 2 bases; junction bases outside the gene matches: 6. DNA of the CDR3: TGTGCCAGTAGTATGTTGCTAGCGGGGGGGATCACAGATACGCAGTATTTT. Its protein is CASSMLLAGGITDTQYF.

The rearrangement links TRBV5-1 to TRBJ1-5; tentatively, D is TRBD1 (5 bases). Trimming took off 3 bases at V and 6 bases at J, with 13 bases between the two ends. This CDR3 contains 14 residues. Looked up from germline, CDR1 is SGHRS and CDR2 is YFSETQ. The CDR3 here is CASSWEGPGQPQHF. CDR3 DNA: TGCGCCAGCAGCTGGGAGGGGCCGGGTCAGCCCCAGCATTTT.

The chain links TRBV7-2 to TRBJ2-7; TRBD2 matches at 12 bases. J gave up 5 bases and V 2 bases, and 10 bases lay outside the gene matches. Germline loops: CDR1 SGHTA, CDR2 FQGNSA. CDR3 length equals 17 residues. CDR3 sequence (DNA): TGTGCCAGCAGCTTATGGCTCAGCGGACTAGCGGGGCACGAGCAGTACTTC. Encoded protein: CASSLWLSGLAGHEQYF.

The J gene is TRBJ1-4, the V gene TRBV6-5, with 7 bases matching TRBD1. CDR3 size: 16 residues. In germline, CDR1 is MNHEY, CDR2 SVGAGI. V shed 2 bases and J 5 bases; nucleotides not matched to a gene: 8. The CDR3 DNA reads TGTGCCAGCAGTTACCTTCACAGGGGAGGAAATGAAAAACTGTTTTTT. Its protein product is CASSYLHRGGNEKLFF.

V is TRBV5-4 and J is TRBJ2-3; 8 nucleotides match TRBD1. CDR3 size: 15 residues. The ends lost 4 bases at V and 4 bases at J; junction bases unmatched: 8. Looked up from germline, CDR1 is SGHNT and CDR2 is YYREEE (reference sequence). CDR3 loop: CASSLVDRVPDTQYF. Here the CDR3 DNA reads TGTGCCAGCAGCCTGGTGGACAGGGTCCCAGATACGCAGTATTTT.

The rearrangement links TRBV5-6 to TRBJ1-2; D uncertain. Trimming took 2 bases from V and 8 from J, leaving 10 bases between them. The CDR3 totals 12 residues. Germline CDR1 reads SGHDT; CDR2 reads YYEEEE. The CDR3 DNA reads as TGTGCCAGCAGCTTTAGTCCCCTCGGCTACACCTTC. Residues: CASSFSPLGYTF.

The V call is TRBV27, the J call TRBJ2-3; TRBD2 agrees at 9 bases. The CDR3 length is 15 residues. The junction had 11 bases not matched to a gene; V was cut back by 5 bases and J by 8 bases. Germline lookup yields CDR1 MNHEY and CDR2 SMNVEV (reference sequence). The CDR3 coding sequence is TGTGCCAGCAGTAGCGCTGCTAGCGGGGTGGTTACGCAGTATTTT. Its translation: CASSSAASGVVTQYF.

The chain combines TRBV5-6 with TRBJ1-5, with 10 bases lining up with TRBD1. The CDR3 has 16 amino acids. Germline trimming cut 4 bases from V and 9 bases from J; bases unmatched to any gene: 13. The germline gives CDR1 SGHDT, CDR2 YYEEEE. The DNA for the CDR3 is TGTGCCAGCAGCCGGGGTCCGGGACAGGGGCCTGGGCCCCAGCATTTT. Translation: CASSRGPGQGPGPQHF.

The chain is built from TRBV4-1 and TRBJ2-1; TRBD2 aligns across 11 bases. Germline V gene lookup returns CDR1 MGHRA and CDR2 YSYEKL. The CDR3 runs 16 residues. V gave up 4 bases and J gave up 3 bases; unmatched junction bases: 5. CDR3: CASSPRLAGSYNEQFF. CDR3 sequence (DNA): TGCGCCAGCAGCCCCCGACTAGCGGGGAGCTACAATGAGCAGTTCTTC.

This chain connects TRBV9 to TRBJ2-3; no reliable D call. V lost 3 bases to trimming and J lost 2 bases, with 4 bases between them. The germline gives CDR1 SGDLS, CDR2 YYNGEE. CDR3 size: 12 residues. CDR3 nucleotides: TGTGCCAGCAGCGCCCACACAGATACGCAGTATTTT. Its protein is CASSAHTDTQYF.

This clone was observed once. The gene calls are TRBV4-1 and TRBJ2-6, with D unresolved. There are 16 residues in the CDR3. Germline V gene lookup returns CDR1 MGHRA and CDR2 YSYEKL. Between the trimmed V and J ends, which lost 0 bases and 0 bases, there was a span of 6 bases. The CDR3 loop reads CASSQESGSGANVLTF. CDR3 bases: TGCGCCAGCAGCCAAGAGTCGGGCTCTGGGGCCAACGTCCTGACTTTC.